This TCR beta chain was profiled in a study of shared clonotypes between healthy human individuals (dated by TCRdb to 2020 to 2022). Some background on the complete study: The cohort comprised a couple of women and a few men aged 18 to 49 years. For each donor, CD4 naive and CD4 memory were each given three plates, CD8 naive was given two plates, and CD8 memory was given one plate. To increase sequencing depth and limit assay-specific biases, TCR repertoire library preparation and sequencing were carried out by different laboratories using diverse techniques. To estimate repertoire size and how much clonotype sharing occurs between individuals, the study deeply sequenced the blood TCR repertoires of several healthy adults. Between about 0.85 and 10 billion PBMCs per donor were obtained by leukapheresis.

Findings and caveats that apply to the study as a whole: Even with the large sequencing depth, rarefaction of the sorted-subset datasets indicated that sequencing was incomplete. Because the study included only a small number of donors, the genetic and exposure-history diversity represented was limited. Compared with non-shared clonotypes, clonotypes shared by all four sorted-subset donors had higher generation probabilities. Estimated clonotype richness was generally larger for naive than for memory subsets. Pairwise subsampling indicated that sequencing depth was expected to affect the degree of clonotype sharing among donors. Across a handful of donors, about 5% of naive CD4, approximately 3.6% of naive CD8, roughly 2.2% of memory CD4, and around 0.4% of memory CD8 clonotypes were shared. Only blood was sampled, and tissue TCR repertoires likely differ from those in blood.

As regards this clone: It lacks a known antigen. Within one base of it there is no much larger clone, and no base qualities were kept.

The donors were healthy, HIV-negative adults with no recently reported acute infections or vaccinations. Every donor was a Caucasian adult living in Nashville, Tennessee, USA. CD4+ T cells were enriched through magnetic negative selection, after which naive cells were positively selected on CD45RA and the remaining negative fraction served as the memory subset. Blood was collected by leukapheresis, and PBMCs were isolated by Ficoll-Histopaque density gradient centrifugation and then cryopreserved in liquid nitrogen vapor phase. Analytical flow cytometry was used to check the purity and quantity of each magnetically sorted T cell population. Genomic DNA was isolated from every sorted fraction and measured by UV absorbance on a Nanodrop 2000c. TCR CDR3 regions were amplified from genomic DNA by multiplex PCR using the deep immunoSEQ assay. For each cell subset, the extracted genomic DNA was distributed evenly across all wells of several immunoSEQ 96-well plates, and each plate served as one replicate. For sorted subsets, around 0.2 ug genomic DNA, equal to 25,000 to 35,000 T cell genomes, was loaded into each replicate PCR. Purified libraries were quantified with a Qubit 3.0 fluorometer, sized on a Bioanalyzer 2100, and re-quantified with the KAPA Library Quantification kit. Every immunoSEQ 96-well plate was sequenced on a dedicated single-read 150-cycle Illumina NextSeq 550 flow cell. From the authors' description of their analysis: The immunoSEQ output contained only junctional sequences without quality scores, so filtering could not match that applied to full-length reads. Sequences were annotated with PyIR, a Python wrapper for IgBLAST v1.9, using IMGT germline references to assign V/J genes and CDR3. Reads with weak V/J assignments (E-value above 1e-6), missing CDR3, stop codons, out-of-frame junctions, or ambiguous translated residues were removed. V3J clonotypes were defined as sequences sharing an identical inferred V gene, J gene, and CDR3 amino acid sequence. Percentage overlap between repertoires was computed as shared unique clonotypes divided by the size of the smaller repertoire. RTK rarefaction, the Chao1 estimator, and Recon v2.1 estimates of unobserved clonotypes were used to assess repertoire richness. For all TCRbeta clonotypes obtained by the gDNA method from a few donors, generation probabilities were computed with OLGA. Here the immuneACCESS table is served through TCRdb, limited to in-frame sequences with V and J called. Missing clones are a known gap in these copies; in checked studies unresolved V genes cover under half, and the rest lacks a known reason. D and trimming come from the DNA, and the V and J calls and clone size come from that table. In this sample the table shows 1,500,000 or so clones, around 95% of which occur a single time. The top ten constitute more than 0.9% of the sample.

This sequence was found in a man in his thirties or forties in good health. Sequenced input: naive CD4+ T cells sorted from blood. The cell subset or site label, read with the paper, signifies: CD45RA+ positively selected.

The DNA sequence is TGTGCCAGCAGCAACACAGGGGTCCAGAAAACTGAAGCTTTCTTT. This yields the protein CASSNTGVQKTEAFF. The chain is made from TRBV7-2 and TRBJ1-1; 7 middle bases align to TRBD1. Trimmed from V: 5 bases; trimmed from J: 5 bases; junction bases lacking a gene match: 11. For CDR1 and CDR2, the germline V gene lists SGHTA and FQGNSA. The CDR3 holds 15 amino acids from the cysteine to the phenylalanine. Here the CDR3 DNA is all that survives: 45 bases in frame from base 1. When the CDR3 is completed using the reference TRBV7-2 and TRBJ1-1 genes on either side, the full variable domain is GAGVSQSPSNKVTEKGKDVELRCDPISGHTALYWYRQSLGQGLEFLIYFQGNSAPDKSGLPSDRFSAERTGGSVSTLTIQRTQQEDSAVYLCASSNTGVQKTEAFFGQGTRLTVV.